The sample holds many counts of the clone carrying this T cell receptor (beta chain). The antigen is undetermined. Arm-PCR of CDR3 regions with iRepertoire HTBI primers generated TCR beta libraries. One entry per CDR3 protein, called by TCRdb with MiXCR from the multiplex PCR reads. Here the sample spans 350,000 to 500,000 distinct CDR3 sequences, approximately 22% being singletons. Stated time point: persistent/refractory GD, antithyroid drugs over 5 years with positive TRAb. From PBMCs, RNA was extracted and then used to make the TCR library. This specimen comes from a study of regulatory T cells in long-lasting Graves disease. Broader study findings: Patients with persistent disease shared some 3,000 public clonotypes, outpacing the approximately 920 shared by new patients. Persistent disease was associated with favored TRBV28 usage and with favored use of TRBJ1-2 and TRBJ2-5.

Germline V lookup: CDR1 SNHLY, CDR2 FYNNEI. This CDR3 is built from 13 residues. The germline V and J ends were trimmed by 6 bases and 4 bases, with 12 bases remaining between them. The rearrangement joins TRBV2 to TRBJ1-2, with a weak D call TRBD1 (6 bases). Sequenced material: peripheral blood mononuclear cells (PBMCs), taken when the disease was refractory, from a patient treated with antithyroid drugs. The clonotype was recovered from a female donor with Graves disease. This CDR3 is CASSAQGIYGYTF. The CDR3 DNA reads as TGTGCCAGCAGCGCACAGGGTATCTATGGCTACACCTTC.